These T cell receptor beta chains were read from a single sample in a study of T-cell reconstitution after alpha-beta-depleted transplantation in children. TCRdb reanalysed the PCR reads using MiXCR and keeps one entry per CDR3 protein. The repertoire holds around 380,000 distinct CDR3 sequences, roughly 10% seen once, with nearly 5.5% in the top ten. The sequencing here drew on PBMCs from the stem cell graft donor, taken from the stem cell graft. These receptors were collected from a human donor who donated a stem cell graft to a child with acute myeloid leukemia. Both conserved end residues are part of each CDR3. Each record gives: CDR3 DNA, CDR3 protein, V gene, J gene, clone size, D gene. A D gene is named only where the DNA matches it firmly. Size is stated for part of the rows, as once, few or many counts, or as a class when the clone is expanded.

CDR3nt: TGTGCCAGCAGACCGGGACATACGGGCGGGGAGCTGTTTTTT
CDR3aa: CASRPGHTGGELFF
v_gene: TRBV6-2/TRBV6-3
j_gene: TRBJ2-2
abundance: few
d_gene: .

CDR3nt: TGCAGCACAAGGGACGGAAATAGCAATCAGCCCCAGCATTTT
CDR3aa: CSTRDGNSNQPQHF
v_gene: TRBV29-1
j_gene: TRBJ1-5
abundance: .
d_gene: .

CDR3nt: TGTGCCAGCAGTGAACGGGTACAGACCGGGGATGAGCAGTTCTTC
CDR3aa: CASSERVQTGDEQFF
v_gene: TRBV2
j_gene: TRBJ2-1
abundance: many
d_gene: .

CDR3nt: TGCGCCAGCAGCCAAGATCCTTCGGGGCTAGCGGGGGCCTTAAATGAGCAGTTCTTC
CDR3aa: CASSQDPSGLAGALNEQFF
v_gene: TRBV4-1
j_gene: TRBJ2-1
abundance: .
d_gene: TRBD2

CDR3nt: TGTGCCAGCAGTTCGGGACAGGGGGCGGCTGAGCAGTTCTTC
CDR3aa: CASSSGQGAAEQFF
v_gene: TRBV6-2/TRBV6-3
j_gene: TRBJ2-1
abundance: .
d_gene: TRBD1

CDR3nt: TGTGCCAGCAGCCCGCACGTGACTAGCGGGAGGCGGAATGAGCAGTTCTTC
CDR3aa: CASSPHVTSGRRNEQFF
v_gene: TRBV9
j_gene: TRBJ2-1
abundance: few
d_gene: TRBD2

CDR3nt: TGCAGTGCTGATACTAGCGGGGGCTACGAGCAGTACTTC
CDR3aa: CSADTSGGYEQYF
v_gene: TRBV20-1
j_gene: TRBJ2-7
abundance: few
d_gene: TRBD2

CDR3nt: TGTGCCAGCAGCTTCGGCTCGTTAGCGGGAGGGGGTACGCAGTATTTT
CDR3aa: CASSFGSLAGGGTQYF
v_gene: TRBV11-3
j_gene: TRBJ2-3
abundance: .
d_gene: TRBD2

CDR3nt: TGTGCCAGCAGTCAGACCCGGGAGCAGTTCTTC
CDR3aa: CASSQTREQFF
v_gene: TRBV12-3/TRBV12-4
j_gene: TRBJ2-1
abundance: many
d_gene: .

CDR3nt: TGCAGGGGGGGTAGCGGGAGTTCAGATACGCAGTATTTT
CDR3aa: CRGGSGSSDTQYF
v_gene: TRBV20-1
j_gene: TRBJ2-3
abundance: few
d_gene: TRBD2

CDR3nt: TGTGCCAGCAGCGCGACTGGGACAGGGCTTAACACTGAAGCTTTCTTT
CDR3aa: CASSATGTGLNTEAFF
v_gene: TRBV11-1
j_gene: TRBJ1-1
abundance: .
d_gene: TRBD1

CDR3nt: TGCAGTGCTGACTTGGGGATTTCCACAGATACGCAGTATTTT
CDR3aa: CSADLGISTDTQYF
v_gene: TRBV20-1
j_gene: TRBJ2-3
abundance: few
d_gene: .

CDR3nt: TGTGCCACCAGCAGAGTTTCGGGACTAGGACAAGAGACCCAGTACTTC
CDR3aa: CATSRVSGLGQETQYF
v_gene: TRBV15
j_gene: TRBJ2-5
abundance: .
d_gene: TRBD2

CDR3nt: TGTGCCAGCAGCTCAACCGGGACAGGGAGAAAACCCCTCCACTTT
CDR3aa: CASSSTGTGRKPLHF
v_gene: TRBV7-2
j_gene: TRBJ1-6
abundance: few
d_gene: TRBD1